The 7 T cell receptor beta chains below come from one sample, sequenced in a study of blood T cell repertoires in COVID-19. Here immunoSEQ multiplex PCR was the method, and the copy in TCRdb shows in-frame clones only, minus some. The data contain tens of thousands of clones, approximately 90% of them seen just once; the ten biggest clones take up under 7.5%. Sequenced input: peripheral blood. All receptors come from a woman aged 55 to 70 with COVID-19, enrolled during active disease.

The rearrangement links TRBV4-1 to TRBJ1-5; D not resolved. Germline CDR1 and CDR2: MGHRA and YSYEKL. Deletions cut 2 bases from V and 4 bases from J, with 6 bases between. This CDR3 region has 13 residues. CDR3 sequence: CASSQTANQPQHF. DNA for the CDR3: TGCGCCAGCAGCCAAACAGCAAATCAGCCCCAGCATTTT.

The CDR3 reads CASSPGSGANVLTF. The CDR3 DNA sequence: TGCGCCAGCAGCCCGGGGTCCGGGGCCAACGTCCTGACTTTC. This chain links TRBV4-1 with TRBJ2-6; maybe TRBD2 (5 bases). The V end lost 4 bases, the J end lost 4 bases, and 8 bases lay between the germline ends. This CDR3 comprises 14 residues. Germline assignment: CDR1 MGHRA and CDR2 YSYEKL.

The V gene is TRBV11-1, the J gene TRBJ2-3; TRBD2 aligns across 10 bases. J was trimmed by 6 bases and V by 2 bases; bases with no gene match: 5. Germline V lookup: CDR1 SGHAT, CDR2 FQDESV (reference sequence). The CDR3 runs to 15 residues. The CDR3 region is CASSLIAGGGDTQYF. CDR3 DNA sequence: TGTGCCAGCAGCTTAATAGCGGGAGGAGGTGATACGCAGTATTTT.

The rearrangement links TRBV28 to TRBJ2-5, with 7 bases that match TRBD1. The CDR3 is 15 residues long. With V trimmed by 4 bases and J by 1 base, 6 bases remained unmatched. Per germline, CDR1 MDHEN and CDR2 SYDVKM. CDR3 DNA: TGTGCCAGCAGTTATTCCGGGACAGCCCAAGAGACCCAGTACTTC. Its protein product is CASSYSGTAQETQYF.

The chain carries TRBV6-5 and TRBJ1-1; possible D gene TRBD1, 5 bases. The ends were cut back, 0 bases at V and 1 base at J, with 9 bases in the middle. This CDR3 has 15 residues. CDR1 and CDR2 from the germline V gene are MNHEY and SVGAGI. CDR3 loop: CASSYSRQRNTEAFF. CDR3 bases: TGTGCCAGCAGTTACTCTAGACAGAGGAACACTGAAGCTTTCTTT.

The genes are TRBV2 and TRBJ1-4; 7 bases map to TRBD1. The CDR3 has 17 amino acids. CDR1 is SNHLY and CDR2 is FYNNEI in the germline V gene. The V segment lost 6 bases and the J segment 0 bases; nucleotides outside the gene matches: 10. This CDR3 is CASSPGTAPATNEKLFF. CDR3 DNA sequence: TGTGCCAGCAGCCCCGGGACAGCGCCTGCAACTAATGAAAAACTGTTTTTT. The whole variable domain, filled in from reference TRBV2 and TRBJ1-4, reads EPEVTQTPSHQVTQMGQEVILRCVPISNHLYFYWYRQILGQKVEFLVSFYNNEISEKSEIFDDQFSVERPDGSNFTLKIRSTKLEDSAMYFCASSPGTAPATNEKLFFGSGTQLSVL.

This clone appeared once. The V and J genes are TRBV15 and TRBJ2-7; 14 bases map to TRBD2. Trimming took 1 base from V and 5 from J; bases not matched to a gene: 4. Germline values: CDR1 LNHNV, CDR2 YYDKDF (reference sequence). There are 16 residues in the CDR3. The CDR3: CATSRGGTSGRHEQYF. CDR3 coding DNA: TGTGCCACCAGCAGAGGCGGGACTAGCGGGAGACACGAGCAGTACTTC.